This record looks at one TCR beta chain sequence and its context. Antigen unknown. Just one base apart from a much larger clone, this may be a read error. The TCR beta CDR3 region was amplified from genomic DNA, with two rounds of multiplex PCR being used for the amplification. TRBV and TRBJ genes each had their own specific primers in first-round PCR. TCRdb ran MiXCR on the multiplex PCR reads and lists one entry per CDR3 protein. The sample comprises about 24,000 distinct CDR3 sequences, roughly 40% of which are singletons, and 20% to 25% rests with the top ten. These data come from a study of prognosis after radiotherapy for stage I lung cancer. At the level of the study: The study deemed all of its non-small cell lung cancer patients medically inoperable. The patient group included nobody who received concurrent therapy with stereotactic body radiotherapy. Study-level results: Following stereotactic body radiation therapy, patients who went on to develop distant metastases had lower Shannon entropy.

The germline gives CDR1 SQVTM, CDR2 ANQGSEA. The V gene lost 6 bases and the J gene lost 5 bases, with 19 bases spanning the gap. The CDR3 has 14 residues. The chain combines TRBV29-1 with TRBJ2-5; D may be TRBD1 (6 bases). The source material was PBMCs, sampled before or after stereotactic body radiation therapy (not recorded which). This sequence was found in a donor aged 50 or older with non-small cell lung cancer. The CDR3, as DNA: TGCAGCGTCGACGGGACATGGGAAAAGGAGACCCAGTACTTC. Its translation: CSVDGTWEKETQYF.